These 11 T cell receptor beta chains were all obtained from the same sample, sequenced in a study of spatial heterogeneity in lung cancer. For these TCRs, the target antigens are not known. TCRdb used MiXCR to reprocess the 5' RACE reads, holding one entry per CDR3 protein. This sample has around 420 distinct CDR3 sequences, with 25% to 40% found just once. As for time point: sample taken at primary tumor resection. Study results and limitations: Tumor mutation counts were tracked by expanded intratumoral alpha and beta TCR counts.

The specimen was lung tumor tissue, collected at surgery. The receptors stem from a male donor with early-stage non-small cell lung cancer.

Details on this clonotype: Little can be read into the size of this beta chain, an off-target read in a library designed for alpha chains. This chain uses TRBV9 with TRBJ2-7; a possible D gene is TRBD2 (6 bases). The CDR3 extends over 15 amino acids. V gave up 4 bases and J gave up 2 bases, with 16 bases separating them. Germline CDR1 is SGDLS and CDR2 is YYNGEE. The CDR3 DNA reads as TGTGCCAGCAGCTTAGAGTGGGGACTCACCTACGAGCAGTACTTC. Amino acids: CASSLEWGLTYEQYF.

This clonotype was observed a handful of times. This beta chain is a stray read from a library made for alpha chains; its abundance is not meaningful. This chain links TRBV7-3 with TRBJ2-5, with D tentatively TRBD1 (6 bases). CDR3 length: 13 residues. The germline CDR1 and CDR2 sequences are SGHTA and FQGTGA. Trimming removed 8 bases at V and 1 base at J, with 11 bases between. CDR3 region: CASSVGGQETQYF. In nucleotides, the CDR3 is TGTGCCAGCTCCGTAGGGGGCCAAGAGACCCAGTACTTC.

With regard to this clonotype: In a library made to pick up alpha chains, this beta chain is a stray read with a size that means little. The chain recombines TRBV9 with TRBJ2-1; D remains ambiguous. The CDR3 sequence is 11 residues long. V lost 0 bases and J 9 bases, leaving 4 bases between the germline ends. Per germline, CDR1 SGDLS and CDR2 YYNGEE. This CDR3 is CASSVGGEQFF. Here the CDR3 DNA reads TGTGCCAGCAGCGTAGGGGGTGAGCAGTTCTTC.

A remark on this clonotype: This beta chain is an unintended read in a library built for alpha chains; its size means little. This chain joins TRBV5-1 and TRBJ2-2; D perhaps matches TRBD2 (5 bases). Trimming removed 3 bases from V and 1 base from J, with 13 bases in between. CDR3 length equals 16 residues. Germline values: CDR1 SGHRS, CDR2 YFSETQ. The CDR3 DNA sequence: TGCGCCAGCAGCTCGGGAAGAATAGTGAACACCGGGGAGCTGTTTTTT. It translates to CASSSGRIVNTGELFF.

A remark on this clonotype: Sequence at one end of the junction differs from germline and may be a read error. In a library made to pick up alpha chains, this beta chain is a stray read with a size that means little. The J gene is TRBJ2-3, the V gene TRBV24-1; D remains ambiguous. CDR1 and CDR2 (germline): KGHDR, SFDVKD. The CDR3 contains 15 residues. CDR3: CTTSDQTRSPDTQYF. CDR3 in DNA: TGTACCACCAGTGATCAGACTCGATCCCCAGATACGCAGTATTTT.

This clonotype was seen only a few times. In a library made to pick up alpha chains, this beta chain is a stray read with a size that means little. The V call is TRBV20-1, the J call TRBJ1-5, with 7 bases fitting TRBD1. Germline V CDR1 and CDR2: DFQATT, SNEGSKA (reference sequence). The CDR3 runs to 16 residues. V lost 0 bases and J lost 2; bases outside the gene matches: 7. The CDR3 coding sequence is TGCAGTGCTAGAGAAAGTGGGACAGCAGGCAATCAGCCCCAGCATTTT. This sequence encodes CSARESGTAGNQPQHF.

In the case of this clonotype: This beta chain slipped into a library made for alpha chains as a stray read, so its size is not meaningful. The chain links TRBV27 to TRBJ2-3, with D hard to call. V dropped 5 bases and J dropped 4 bases, with 10 bases sitting between them. The V gene's germline CDR1 is MNHEY and CDR2 SMNVEV (reference sequence). This CDR3 has 13 residues. As DNA, the CDR3 is TGTGCCAGCAGTCTGGTTGGCTCAGATACGCAGTATTTT. Amino acid sequence: CASSLVGSDTQYF.

About this clonotype itself: Being off target in a library aimed at alpha chains, this beta chain has a size of little meaning. V gene TRBV27 combines with J gene TRBJ1-2; D uncertain. Trimming removed 5 bases from V and 0 bases from J, with 7 bases in between. Germline V gene sequence: CDR1 MNHEY, CDR2 SMNVEV (reference sequence). The CDR3 has 13 residues. The DNA of the CDR3 is TGTGCCAGCAGTACAGCTTCTAACTATGGCTACACCTTC. It translates to CASSTASNYGYTF.

This clonotype was counted a few times. Because this beta chain is a stray read in a library intended to capture alpha chains, its abundance should not be given much weight. The V and J genes are TRBV5-1 and TRBJ2-3, with D unresolved. CDR1 is SGHRS, CDR2 YFSETQ, per germline. The CDR3 is made up of 12 amino acids. Between the trimmed V and J ends, which lost 0 bases and 3 bases, there was a span of 2 bases. The CDR3 sequence: CASSLATDTQYF. The CDR3 DNA sequence: TGCGCCAGCAGCTTGGCGACAGATACGCAGTATTTT.

On this clonotype: With the library built for alpha chains, this beta chain is off target and its frequency is not meaningful. This chain links TRBV4-3 with TRBJ1-5, with D unclear. With 3 bases removed from V and 3 bases from J, the gap between germline ends came to 9 bases. This CDR3 has 14 amino acids. From germline, CDR1 is LGHNA and CDR2 YSLEER. The chain's CDR3 is CASSHPIPNQPQHF. For the CDR3, the DNA is TGCGCCAGCAGCCACCCAATCCCCAATCAGCCCCAGCATTTT.

This clonotype was counted a few times. As an off-target read in a library built for alpha chains, this beta chain has a frequency of little significance. This chain joins TRBV7-9 and TRBJ2-1; 10 bases are shared with TRBD1. The J segment lost 9 bases and the V segment lost 4 bases, leaving 6 bases of the junction unmatched. The CDR3 runs 14 residues. Per germline, CDR1 SEHNR and CDR2 FQNEAQ (reference sequence). Here the CDR3 DNA reads TGTGCCAGCAGCTCTAGACAGGGGGCCGGTGAGCAGTTCTTC. Translation: CASSSRQGAGEQFF.